Listed below are T cell receptor beta chains from one sample, sequenced in a study of blood T cell repertoires in COVID-19. The table came from immunoSEQ multiplex PCR; TCRdb's copy has only in-frame clones and leaves some out. The sample lists about 200,000 clones; about 85% were seen once. Sequencing used PBMCs or T cells enriched from blood (not recorded which). Receptor source: a man in his forties or fifties who had recovered from COVID-19. Both conserved end residues are part of each CDR3. A D gene is named only where the DNA matches it firmly. The size field is filled for only some rows; it gives once, few, many or a size class.

V gene: TRBV11-2
clone size: many
J gene: TRBJ1-2
D gene: .
CDR3 protein: CASSLVPDNGYTF
CDR3 DNA: TGTGCCAGCAGTCTAGTTCCGGATAATGGCTACACCTTC

V gene: TRBV24-1
clone size: once
J gene: TRBJ1-5
D gene: .
CDR3 protein: CATSERRGNQPQHF
CDR3 DNA: TGTGCCACCAGTGAAAGGAGGGGTAATCAGCCCCAGCATTTT

V gene: TRBV7-8
clone size: .
J gene: TRBJ2-5
D gene: TRBD2
CDR3 protein: CASSSRTSGQETQYF
CDR3 DNA: TGTGCCAGCAGCTCCCGGACTAGCGGTCAAGAGACCCAGTACTTC

V gene: TRBV5-1
clone size: .
J gene: TRBJ1-1
D gene: .
CDR3 protein: CASSQEGYTEAFF
CDR3 DNA: TGCGCCAGCAGCCAAGAGGGTTACACTGAAGCTTTCTTT

V gene: TRBV14
clone size: .
J gene: TRBJ2-1
D gene: TRBD2
CDR3 protein: CASSQDFTSGYNEQFF
CDR3 DNA: TGTGCCAGCAGCCAAGATTTTACTAGCGGCTACAATGAGCAGTTCTTC

V gene: TRBV30
clone size: few
J gene: TRBJ1-1
D gene: .
CDR3 protein: CAWIERVTEAFF
CDR3 DNA: TGTGCCTGGATTGAGCGGGTCACTGAAGCTTTCTTT

V gene: TRBV9
clone size: .
J gene: TRBJ2-6
D gene: TRBD2
CDR3 protein: CASSTTRGILSGANVLTF
CDR3 DNA: TGTGCCAGCAGCACGACGCGGGGGATTTTGTCTGGGGCCAACGTCCTGACTTTC

V gene: TRBV5-1
clone size: few
J gene: TRBJ2-7
D gene: .
CDR3 protein: CASSLEGLEIYEQYF
CDR3 DNA: TGCGCCAGCAGCTTGGAGGGACTGGAGATTTACGAGCAGTACTTC

V gene: TRBV5-1
clone size: .
J gene: TRBJ2-2
D gene: TRBD2
CDR3 protein: CASSISGRNTGELFF
CDR3 DNA: TGCGCCAGCAGTATAAGCGGGAGGAACACCGGGGAGCTGTTTTTT

V gene: TRBV9
clone size: .
J gene: TRBJ2-7
D gene: TRBD2
CDR3 protein: CASSVAPSGSSYEQYF
CDR3 DNA: TGTGCCAGCAGCGTAGCCCCTAGCGGGAGCTCCTACGAGCAGTACTTC

V gene: TRBV28
clone size: .
J gene: TRBJ1-1
D gene: .
CDR3 protein: CASRQRFKGTEAFF
CDR3 DNA: TGTGCCAGCAGGCAGCGGTTTAAGGGTACTGAAGCTTTCTTT

V gene: TRBV3-1/TRBV3-2
clone size: .
J gene: TRBJ1-6
D gene: .
CDR3 protein: CASSSGAHNSPLHF
CDR3 DNA: TGTGCCAGCAGCAGTGGGGCGCACAATTCACCCCTCCACTTT

V gene: TRBV15
clone size: .
J gene: TRBJ1-5
D gene: .
CDR3 protein: CATSRDRGQPQHF
CDR3 DNA: TGTGCCACCAGCAGAGATAGGGGTCAGCCCCAGCATTTT

V gene: TRBV9
clone size: once
J gene: TRBJ1-5
D gene: TRBD1
CDR3 protein: CASSVTNRDDRGVDQPQHF
CDR3 DNA: TGTGCCAGCAGCGTAACTAACCGTGACGACAGGGGAGTGGATCAGCCCCAGCATTTT

V gene: TRBV11-3
clone size: once
J gene: TRBJ1-2
D gene: TRBD1
CDR3 protein: CASSSPGTGNYGYTF
CDR3 DNA: TGTGCCAGCAGTTCTCCTGGGACAGGGAACTATGGCTACACCTTC

V gene: TRBV6-5
clone size: .
J gene: TRBJ2-7
D gene: TRBD2
CDR3 protein: CASSRDYPYEQYF
CDR3 DNA: TGTGCCAGCAGTCGGGACTACCCCTACGAGCAGTACTTC

V gene: TRBV5-6
clone size: .
J gene: TRBJ2-7
D gene: .
CDR3 protein: CASSLELRGSYEQYF
CDR3 DNA: TGTGCCAGCAGCTTGGAATTGAGGGGGTCCTACGAGCAGTACTTC

V gene: TRBV7-2
clone size: .
J gene: TRBJ2-7
D gene: .
CDR3 protein: CASSLDRAYEQYF
CDR3 DNA: TGTGCCAGCAGCTTAGACAGAGCCTACGAGCAGTACTTC

V gene: TRBV5-1
clone size: .
J gene: TRBJ2-7
D gene: .
CDR3 protein: CASSPDSSYEQYF
CDR3 DNA: TGCGCCAGCAGCCCTGACAGCTCCTACGAGCAGTACTTC

V gene: TRBV27
clone size: .
J gene: TRBJ1-2
D gene: TRBD1
CDR3 protein: CASSLRQGSPNGYTF
CDR3 DNA: TGTGCCAGCAGTTTGAGACAGGGGAGTCCCAATGGCTACACCTTC

V gene: TRBV6-5
clone size: .
J gene: TRBJ2-2
D gene: TRBD2
CDR3 protein: CASSYGTSGTGELFF
CDR3 DNA: TGTGCCAGCAGTTACGGGACTAGCGGGACCGGGGAGCTGTTTTTT

V gene: TRBV7-3
clone size: .
J gene: TRBJ2-7
D gene: TRBD2
CDR3 protein: CASSQGGGRAYEQYF
CDR3 DNA: TGTGCCAGCAGCCAAGGCGGCGGGAGGGCCTATGAGCAGTACTTC

V gene: TRBV18
clone size: .
J gene: TRBJ2-6
D gene: TRBD1
CDR3 protein: CASSPQDRVSGANVLTF
CDR3 DNA: TGTGCCAGCTCACCCCAGGACAGGGTCTCTGGGGCCAACGTCCTGACTTTC

V gene: TRBV24-1
clone size: .
J gene: TRBJ2-6
D gene: TRBD1
CDR3 protein: CATSDTGGGAGANVLTF
CDR3 DNA: TGTGCCACCAGTGACACAGGGGGCGGGGCTGGGGCCAACGTCCTGACTTTC

V gene: TRBV25-1
clone size: .
J gene: TRBJ2-1
D gene: .
CDR3 protein: CASSDSVNEQFF
CDR3 DNA: TGTGCCAGCAGTGACTCCGTCAATGAGCAGTTCTTC

V gene: TRBV27
clone size: .
J gene: TRBJ1-1
D gene: .
CDR3 protein: CASSLTDSNTEAFF
CDR3 DNA: TGTGCCAGCAGTTTAACAGATTCGAACACTGAAGCTTTCTTT

V gene: TRBV27
clone size: .
J gene: TRBJ2-7
D gene: .
CDR3 protein: CASSLRQAYEQYF
CDR3 DNA: TGTGCCAGCAGTTTAAGACAGGCCTACGAGCAGTACTTC

V gene: TRBV9
clone size: .
J gene: TRBJ2-1
D gene: TRBD2
CDR3 protein: CASSEGTSGNNEQFF
CDR3 DNA: TGTGCCAGCAGCGAAGGGACTAGCGGGAACAATGAGCAGTTCTTC

V gene: TRBV15
clone size: few
J gene: TRBJ2-3
D gene: TRBD2
CDR3 protein: CATSREGTSGSSRGDTQYF
CDR3 DNA: TGTGCCACCAGCAGAGAGGGAACTAGCGGGAGCTCACGAGGAGATACGCAGTATTTT

V gene: TRBV11-2
clone size: .
J gene: TRBJ2-4
D gene: .
CDR3 protein: CASNQIGVQDKNIQYF
CDR3 DNA: TGTGCCAGCAACCAAATAGGGGTCCAGGACAAAAACATTCAGTACTTC

V gene: TRBV27
clone size: few
J gene: TRBJ2-1
D gene: TRBD2
CDR3 protein: CASSLTSGSLYNEQFF
CDR3 DNA: TGTGCCAGCAGTTTGACTAGCGGGAGCCTATACAATGAGCAGTTCTTC

V gene: TRBV6-2/TRBV6-3
clone size: .
J gene: TRBJ1-2
D gene: TRBD1
CDR3 protein: CASSSLGQGPGYTF
CDR3 DNA: TGTGCCAGCAGTTCCCTGGGACAGGGCCCCGGCTACACCTTC

V gene: TRBV5-1
clone size: .
J gene: TRBJ2-1
D gene: .
CDR3 protein: CASSLGANGEQFF
CDR3 DNA: TGCGCCAGCAGCTTGGGAGCTAACGGTGAGCAGTTCTTC

V gene: TRBV11-2
clone size: .
J gene: TRBJ2-5
D gene: TRBD1
CDR3 protein: CASSLAPGQGQETQYF
CDR3 DNA: TGTGCCAGCAGCTTGGCGCCGGGACAGGGGCAAGAGACCCAGTACTTC

V gene: TRBV19
clone size: .
J gene: TRBJ1-5
D gene: .
CDR3 protein: CASSRQSSSNQPQHF
CDR3 DNA: TGTGCCAGCTCGAGACAGTCCTCTAGCAATCAGCCCCAGCATTTT

V gene: TRBV24-1
clone size: .
J gene: TRBJ2-6
D gene: .
CDR3 protein: CATSDLPTGPGANVLTF
CDR3 DNA: TGTGCCACCAGTGATTTGCCTACAGGGCCTGGGGCCAACGTCCTGACTTTC

V gene: TRBV29-1
clone size: .
J gene: TRBJ2-7
D gene: .
CDR3 protein: CSVGWGGNRPEQYF
CDR3 DNA: TGCAGCGTGGGCTGGGGCGGCAACCGTCCAGAGCAGTACTTC

V gene: TRBV18
clone size: .
J gene: TRBJ2-7
D gene: TRBD2
CDR3 protein: CASSPEGWTSGRPNEQYF
CDR3 DNA: TGTGCCAGCTCACCAGAGGGGTGGACTAGCGGGAGGCCGAACGAGCAGTACTTC

V gene: TRBV2
clone size: .
J gene: TRBJ1-5
D gene: .
CDR3 protein: CASSAGGGNQPQHF
CDR3 DNA: TGTGCCAGCAGCGCGGGCGGGGGCAATCAGCCCCAGCATTTT

V gene: TRBV11-3
clone size: .
J gene: TRBJ2-1
D gene: TRBD2
CDR3 protein: CASSSTSALGNEQFF
CDR3 DNA: TGTGCCAGCAGCTCTACTAGCGCCTTGGGGAATGAGCAGTTCTTC

V gene: TRBV5-1
clone size: .
J gene: TRBJ2-2
D gene: .
CDR3 protein: CASSVEGPNTGELFF
CDR3 DNA: TGCGCCAGCAGCGTAGAGGGCCCTAACACCGGGGAGCTGTTTTTT

V gene: TRBV29-1
clone size: .
J gene: TRBJ2-7
D gene: .
CDR3 protein: CSVVASPYEQYF
CDR3 DNA: TGCAGCGTTGTGGCCAGTCCCTACGAGCAGTACTTC

V gene: TRBV7-9
clone size: .
J gene: TRBJ2-1
D gene: .
CDR3 protein: CASSLGLTVTLHEQFF
CDR3 DNA: TGTGCCAGCAGCTTAGGATTAACAGTAACTTTGCATGAGCAGTTCTTC

V gene: TRBV30
clone size: .
J gene: TRBJ1-5
D gene: TRBD1
CDR3 protein: CAWGLQGAGNQPQHF
CDR3 DNA: TGTGCCTGGGGCCTACAGGGGGCGGGCAATCAGCCCCAGCATTTT

V gene: TRBV5-4
clone size: .
J gene: TRBJ1-2
D gene: TRBD1
CDR3 protein: CASSYSQTGNGYTF
CDR3 DNA: TGTGCCAGCAGTTATTCCCAGACAGGGAATGGCTACACCTTC

V gene: TRBV18
clone size: .
J gene: TRBJ1-3
D gene: .
CDR3 protein: CASSPGNRVNTIYF
CDR3 DNA: TGTGCCAGCTCACCCGGGAACAGGGTAAACACCATATATTTT

V gene: TRBV5-1
clone size: .
J gene: TRBJ1-6
D gene: .
CDR3 protein: CASSFTGTWESPLHF
CDR3 DNA: TGCGCCAGCAGCTTTACCGGGACTTGGGAGTCACCCCTCCACTTT

V gene: TRBV7-6
clone size: once
J gene: TRBJ2-1
D gene: TRBD2
CDR3 protein: CASSLGGLAGGPGSYNEQFF
CDR3 DNA: TGTGCCAGCAGCTTAGGGGGACTAGCGGGAGGGCCTGGGTCCTACAATGAGCAGTTCTTC